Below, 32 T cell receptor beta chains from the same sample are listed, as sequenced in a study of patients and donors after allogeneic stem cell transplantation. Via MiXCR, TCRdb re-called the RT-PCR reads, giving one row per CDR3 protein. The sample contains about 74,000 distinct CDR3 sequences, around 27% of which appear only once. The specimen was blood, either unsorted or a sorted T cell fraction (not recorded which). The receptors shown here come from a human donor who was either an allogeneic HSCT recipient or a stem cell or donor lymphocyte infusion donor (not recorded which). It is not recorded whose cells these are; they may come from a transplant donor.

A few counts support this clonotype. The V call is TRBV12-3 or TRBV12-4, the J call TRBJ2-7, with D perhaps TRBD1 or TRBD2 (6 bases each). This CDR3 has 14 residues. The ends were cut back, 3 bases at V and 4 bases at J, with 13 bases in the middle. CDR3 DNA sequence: TGTGCCAGCAGTTTTTTCGGGGGCGGTTACGAGCAGTACTTC. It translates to CASSFFGGGYEQYF.

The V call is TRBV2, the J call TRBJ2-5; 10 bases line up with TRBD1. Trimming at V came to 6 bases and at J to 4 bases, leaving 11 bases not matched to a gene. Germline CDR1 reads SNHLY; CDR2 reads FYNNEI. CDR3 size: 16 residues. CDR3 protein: CASSERTGGEGETQYF. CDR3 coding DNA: TGTGCCAGCAGCGAAAGGACAGGGGGTGAGGGAGAGACCCAGTACTTC.

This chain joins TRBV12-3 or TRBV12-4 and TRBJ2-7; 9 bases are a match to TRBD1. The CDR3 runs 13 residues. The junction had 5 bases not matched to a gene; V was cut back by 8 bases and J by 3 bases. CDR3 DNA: TGTGCCAGCTCAAACAGGGGGCTCTACGAGCAGTACTTC. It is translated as CASSNRGLYEQYF.

CDR3 residues: CASSDSELSEAFF. In DNA form, the CDR3 reads TGTGCCAGCAGTGACTCCGAGTTATCTGAAGCTTTCTTT. The V call is TRBV25-1, the J call TRBJ1-1; D unresolved. The CDR3 loop spans 13 amino acids. The germline CDR1 and CDR2 sequences are MGHDK and SYGVNS. V was trimmed by 3 bases and J by 6 bases, leaving 11 bases between them.

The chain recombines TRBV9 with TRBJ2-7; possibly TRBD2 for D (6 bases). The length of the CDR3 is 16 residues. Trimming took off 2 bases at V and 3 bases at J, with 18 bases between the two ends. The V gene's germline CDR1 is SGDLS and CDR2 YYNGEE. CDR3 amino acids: CASSVGNGGPIYEQYF. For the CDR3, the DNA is TGTGCCAGCAGCGTTGGGAATGGAGGGCCCATCTACGAGCAGTACTTC.

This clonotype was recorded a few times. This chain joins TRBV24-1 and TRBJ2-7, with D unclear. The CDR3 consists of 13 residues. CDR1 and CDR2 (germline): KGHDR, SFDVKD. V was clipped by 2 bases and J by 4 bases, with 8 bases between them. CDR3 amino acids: CATSDSAHYEQYF. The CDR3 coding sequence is TGTGCCACCAGTGATTCCGCTCATTACGAGCAGTACTTC.

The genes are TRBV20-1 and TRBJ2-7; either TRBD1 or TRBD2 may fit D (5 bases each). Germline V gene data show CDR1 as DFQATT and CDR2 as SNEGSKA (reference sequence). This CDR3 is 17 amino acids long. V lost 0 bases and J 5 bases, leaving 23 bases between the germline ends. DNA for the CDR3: TGCAGTGCTAGAGAGGAAGGACAAAGCGGACTTTTCGACGAGCAGTACTTC. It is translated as CSAREEGQSGLFDEQYF.

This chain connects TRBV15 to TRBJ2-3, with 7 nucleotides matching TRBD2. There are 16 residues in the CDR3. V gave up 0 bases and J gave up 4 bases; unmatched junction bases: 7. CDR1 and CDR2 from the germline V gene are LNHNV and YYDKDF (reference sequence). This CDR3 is CATSRDRGSLSDTQYF. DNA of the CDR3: TGTGCCACCAGCAGAGATCGCGGGAGTCTATCAGATACGCAGTATTTT.

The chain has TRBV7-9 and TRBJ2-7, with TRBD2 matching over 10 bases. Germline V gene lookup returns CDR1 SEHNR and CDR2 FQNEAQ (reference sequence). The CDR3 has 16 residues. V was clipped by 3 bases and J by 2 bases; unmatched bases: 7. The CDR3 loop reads CASSFLVAGGTYEQYF. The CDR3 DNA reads TGTGCCAGCAGCTTTCTAGTAGCGGGGGGAACCTACGAGCAGTACTTC.

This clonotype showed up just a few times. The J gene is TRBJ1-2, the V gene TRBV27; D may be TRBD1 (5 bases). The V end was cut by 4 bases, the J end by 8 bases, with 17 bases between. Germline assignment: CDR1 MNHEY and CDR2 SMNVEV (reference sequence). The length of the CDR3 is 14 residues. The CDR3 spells CASSSSWTGGGYTF. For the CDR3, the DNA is TGTGCCAGCAGTTCCTCCTGGACTGGGGGAGGCTACACCTTC.

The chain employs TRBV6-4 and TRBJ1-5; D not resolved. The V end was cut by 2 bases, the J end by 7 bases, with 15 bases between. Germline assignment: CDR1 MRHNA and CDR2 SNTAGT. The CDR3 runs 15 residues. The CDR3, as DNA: TGTGCCAGCAGTGACCCTCCGGGCCCAGGACAGCCCCAGCATTTT. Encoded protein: CASSDPPGPGQPQHF.

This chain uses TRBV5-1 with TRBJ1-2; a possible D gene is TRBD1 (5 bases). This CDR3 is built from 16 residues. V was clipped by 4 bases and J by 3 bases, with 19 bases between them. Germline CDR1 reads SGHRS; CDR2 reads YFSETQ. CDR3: CASSHSPGRRDYGYTF. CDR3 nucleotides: TGCGCCAGCAGCCATTCTCCAGGGAGAAGGGACTATGGCTACACCTTC.

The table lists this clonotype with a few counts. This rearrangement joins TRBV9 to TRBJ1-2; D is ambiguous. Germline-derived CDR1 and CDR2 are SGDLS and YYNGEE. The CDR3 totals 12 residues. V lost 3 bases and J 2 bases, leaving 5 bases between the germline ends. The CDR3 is CASSGYNYGYTF. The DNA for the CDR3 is TGTGCCAGCAGCGGTTACAACTATGGCTACACCTTC.

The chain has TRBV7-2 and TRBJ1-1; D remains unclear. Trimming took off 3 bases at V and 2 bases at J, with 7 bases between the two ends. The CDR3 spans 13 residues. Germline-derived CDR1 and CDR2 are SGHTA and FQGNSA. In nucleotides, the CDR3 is TGTGCCAGCAGCTTGGAACCCAACACTGAAGCTTTCTTT. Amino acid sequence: CASSLEPNTEAFF.

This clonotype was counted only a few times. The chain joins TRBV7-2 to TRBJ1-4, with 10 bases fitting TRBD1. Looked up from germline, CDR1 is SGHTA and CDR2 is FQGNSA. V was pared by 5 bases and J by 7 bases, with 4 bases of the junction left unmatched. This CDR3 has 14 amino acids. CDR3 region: CASSRDRGFEKLFF. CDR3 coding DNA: TGTGCCAGCAGCCGGGACAGGGGATTTGAAAAACTGTTTTTT.

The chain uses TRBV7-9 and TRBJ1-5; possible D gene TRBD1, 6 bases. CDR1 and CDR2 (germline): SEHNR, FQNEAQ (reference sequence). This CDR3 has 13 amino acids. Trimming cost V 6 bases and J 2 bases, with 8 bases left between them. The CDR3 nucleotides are TGTGCCAGCAGACAGGGTGGCAATCAGCCCCAGCATTTT. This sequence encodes CASRQGGNQPQHF. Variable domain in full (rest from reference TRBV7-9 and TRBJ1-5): DTGVSQNPRHKITKRGQNVTFRCDPISEHNRLYWYRQTLGQGPEFLTYFQNEAQLEKSRLLSDRFSAERPKGSFSTLEIQRTEQGDSAMYLCASRQGGNQPQHFGDGTRLSIL.

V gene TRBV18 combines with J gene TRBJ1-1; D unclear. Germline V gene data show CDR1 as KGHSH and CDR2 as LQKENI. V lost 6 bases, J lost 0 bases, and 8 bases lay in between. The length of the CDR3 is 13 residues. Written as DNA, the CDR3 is TGTGCCAGCTCGGCAGGTATGAACACTGAAGCTTTCTTT. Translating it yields CASSAGMNTEAFF.

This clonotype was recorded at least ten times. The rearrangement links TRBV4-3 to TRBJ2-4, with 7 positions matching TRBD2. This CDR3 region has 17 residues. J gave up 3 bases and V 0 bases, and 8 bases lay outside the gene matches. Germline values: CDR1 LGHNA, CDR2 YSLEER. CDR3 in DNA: TGCGCCAGCAGCCAAGACCTCCCCGGGAGGAGCAAAAACATTCAGTACTTC. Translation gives CASSQDLPGRSKNIQYF.

The CDR3 bases are TGTGCCAGCAATTCCCGGGACAGGGTCTACAATGAGCAGTTCTTC. Its translation is CASNSRDRVYNEQFF. The gene calls are TRBV6-2 or TRBV6-3 and TRBJ2-1, with 9 bases that match TRBD1. Germline assignment: CDR1 MNHEY and CDR2 SVGEGT. J was trimmed by 3 bases and V by 7 bases; bases with no gene match: 7. CDR3 size: 15 residues.

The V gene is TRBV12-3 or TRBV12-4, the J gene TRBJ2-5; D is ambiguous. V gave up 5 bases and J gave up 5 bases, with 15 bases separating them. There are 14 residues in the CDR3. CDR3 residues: CASSLLTRRETQYF. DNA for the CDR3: TGTGCCAGCAGTCTCTTGACAAGGCGGGAGACCCAGTACTTC.

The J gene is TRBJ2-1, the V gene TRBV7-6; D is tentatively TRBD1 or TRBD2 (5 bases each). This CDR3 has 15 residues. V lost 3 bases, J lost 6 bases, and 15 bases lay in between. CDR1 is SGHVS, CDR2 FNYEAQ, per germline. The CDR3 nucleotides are TGTGCCAGCAGCTTTGAGGGGACCGGGGCCAATGAGCAGTTCTTC. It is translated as CASSFEGTGANEQFF.

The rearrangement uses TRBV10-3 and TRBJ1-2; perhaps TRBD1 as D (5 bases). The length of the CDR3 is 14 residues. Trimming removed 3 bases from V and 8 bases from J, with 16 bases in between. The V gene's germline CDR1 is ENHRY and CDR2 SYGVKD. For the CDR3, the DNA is TGTGCCATCAGTGATCAGGGCAGCGCAGGGGGCTACACCTTC. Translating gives CAISDQGSAGGYTF.

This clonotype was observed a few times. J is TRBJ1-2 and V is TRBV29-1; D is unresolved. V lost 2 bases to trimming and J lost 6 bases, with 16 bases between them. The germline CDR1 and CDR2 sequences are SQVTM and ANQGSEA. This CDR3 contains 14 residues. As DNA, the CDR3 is TGCAGCGTTGAATCTCTAAGGAAGGTTGATGGCTACACCTTC. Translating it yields CSVESLRKVDGYTF.

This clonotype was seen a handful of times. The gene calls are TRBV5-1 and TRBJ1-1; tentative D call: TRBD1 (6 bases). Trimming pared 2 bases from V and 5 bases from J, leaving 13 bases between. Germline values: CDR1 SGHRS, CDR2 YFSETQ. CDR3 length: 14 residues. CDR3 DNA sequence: TGCGCCAGCAGCTTACAGGGAGTGGCTACTGAAGCTTTCTTT. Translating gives CASSLQGVATEAFF. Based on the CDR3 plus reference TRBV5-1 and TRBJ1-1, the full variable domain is KAGVTQTPRYLIKTRGQQVTLSCSPISGHRSVSWYQQTPGQGLQFLFEYFSETQRNKGNFPGRFSGRQFSNSRSEMNVSTLELGDSALYLCASSLQGVATEAFFGQGTRLTVV.

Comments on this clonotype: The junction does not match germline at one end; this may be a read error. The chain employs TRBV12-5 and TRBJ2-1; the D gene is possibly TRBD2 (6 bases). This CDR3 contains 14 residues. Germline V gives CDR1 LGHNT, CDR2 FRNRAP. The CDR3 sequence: CASGLGLEDNEQSF. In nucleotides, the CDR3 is TGTGCTAGTGGGTTGGGACTCGAGGACAATGAGCAGTCCTTC.

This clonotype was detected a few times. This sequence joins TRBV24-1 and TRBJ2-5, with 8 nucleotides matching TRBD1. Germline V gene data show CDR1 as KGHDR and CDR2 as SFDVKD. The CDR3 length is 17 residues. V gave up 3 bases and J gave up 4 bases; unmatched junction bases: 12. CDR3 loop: CATSDAGGSVNLETQYF. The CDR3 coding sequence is TGTGCCACCAGTGATGCAGGGGGCTCCGTAAACCTAGAGACCCAGTACTTC.

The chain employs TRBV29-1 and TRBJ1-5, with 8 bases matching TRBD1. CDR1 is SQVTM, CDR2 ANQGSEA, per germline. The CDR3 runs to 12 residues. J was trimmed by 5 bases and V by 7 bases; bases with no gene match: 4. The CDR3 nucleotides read TGCAGCGCAGGGGGCGGGGATCAGCCCCAGCATTTT. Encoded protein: CSAGGGDQPQHF.

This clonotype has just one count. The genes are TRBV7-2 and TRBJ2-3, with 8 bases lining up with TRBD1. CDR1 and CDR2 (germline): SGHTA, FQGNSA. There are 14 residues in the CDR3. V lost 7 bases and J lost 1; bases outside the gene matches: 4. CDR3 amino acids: CASTPTGGTDTQYF. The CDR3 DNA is TGTGCCAGCACCCCGACAGGGGGCACAGATACGCAGTATTTT.

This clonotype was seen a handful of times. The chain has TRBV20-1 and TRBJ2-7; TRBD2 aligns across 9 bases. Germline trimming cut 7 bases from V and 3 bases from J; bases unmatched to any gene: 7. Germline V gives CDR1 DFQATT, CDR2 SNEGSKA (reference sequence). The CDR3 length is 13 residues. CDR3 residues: CSVPLAGLYEQYF. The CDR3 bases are TGCAGTGTTCCCCTAGCGGGACTCTACGAGCAGTACTTC.

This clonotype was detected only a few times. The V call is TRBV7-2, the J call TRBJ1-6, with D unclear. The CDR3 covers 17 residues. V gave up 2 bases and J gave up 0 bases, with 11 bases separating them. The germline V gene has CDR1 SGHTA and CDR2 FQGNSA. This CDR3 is CASSLLSVRSYNSPLHF. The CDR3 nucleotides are TGTGCCAGCAGCTTACTTTCCGTCCGCTCCTATAATTCACCCCTCCACTTT. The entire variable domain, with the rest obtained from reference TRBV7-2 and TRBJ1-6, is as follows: GAGVSQSPSNKVTEKGKDVELRCDPISGHTALYWYRQSLGQGLEFLIYFQGNSAPDKSGLPSDRFSAERTGGSVSTLTIQRTQQEDSAVYLCASSLLSVRSYNSPLHFGNGTRLTVT.

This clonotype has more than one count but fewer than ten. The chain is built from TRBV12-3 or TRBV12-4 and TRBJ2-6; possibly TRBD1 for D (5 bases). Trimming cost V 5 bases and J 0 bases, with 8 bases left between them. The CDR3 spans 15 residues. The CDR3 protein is CASSLQGSGANVLTF. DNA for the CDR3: TGTGCCAGCAGTCTCCAGGGCTCTGGGGCCAACGTCCTGACTTTC.

The CDR3 spells CASSVFGSTGNEQFF. The CDR3 region has the DNA TGTGCCAGCAGTGTTTTCGGGAGTACGGGGAATGAGCAGTTCTTC. The V and J genes are TRBV7-2 and TRBJ2-1; D is possibly TRBD2 (6 bases). Trimming left V 6 bases short and J 7 bases short, with 19 bases between. Germline CDR1 SGHTA, CDR2 FQGNSA. The CDR3 contains 15 residues.